This T cell receptor beta chain is drawn from a study of beta chain features in type 1 diabetes. Overall study context: The study examined about 100 million sorted cells across all samples. Study conclusions and caveats: The study found moderately but significantly shorter TCRB CDR3s in all four CD4+ subsets of Type 1 diabetes patients.

In total, each donor contributed a single heparinised blood draw that averaged around 100 mL. The CDR3 loop spans 14 amino acids. With V trimmed by 11 bases and J by 4 bases, 13 bases remained unmatched. Germline V gene lookup returns CDR1 MGHDK and CDR2 SYGVNS. With regard to this clone: Antigen: not known.

The study reverse transcribed the entire isolated RNA, so it sequenced expressed TCRB transcripts. The method was immunoSEQ multiplex PCR; TCRdb's version includes in-frame clones alone and lacks a portion of them. The table includes 250,000 to 300,000 clones, around 25% detected once. This rearrangement joins TRBV25-1 to TRBJ2-7, with 8 bases aligning to TRBD2. The clonotype originates from a woman in her 30s with type 1 diabetes. Sequenced: naive CD4+ T cells from blood. CDR3 sequence reads: CAVSTGRGAYEQYF. In nucleotides, the CDR3 is TGTGCCGTCTCCACCGGGAGGGGGGCATACGAGCAGTACTTC.